The clone carrying this TCR beta chain showed up many times. The data belong to a study of T cells after yellow fever vaccination. TCRdb independently ran MiXCR on the 5' RACE reads; one entry per CDR3 protein. Of more than 300,000 distinct CDR3 sequences detected, approximately 12% appear once; the ten largest clones hold 3% to 3.5%. The V end lost 0 bases, the J end lost 6 bases, and 9 bases lay between the germline ends. This CDR3 contains 14 residues. This sequence was found in a man aged 18-30 years who received the YFV17D yellow fever vaccine. The J gene is TRBJ2-1, the V gene TRBV12-3 or TRBV12-4; tentatively, D is TRBD1 or TRBD2 (5 bases each). This specimen was CD4+ T cells sorted from PBMCs, taken 45 days after the yellow fever booster vaccination. CDR3 DNA sequence: TGTGCCAGCAGTTTAGCGGGACGACCCAATGAGCAGTTCTTC. This gives the protein CASSLAGRPNEQFF.